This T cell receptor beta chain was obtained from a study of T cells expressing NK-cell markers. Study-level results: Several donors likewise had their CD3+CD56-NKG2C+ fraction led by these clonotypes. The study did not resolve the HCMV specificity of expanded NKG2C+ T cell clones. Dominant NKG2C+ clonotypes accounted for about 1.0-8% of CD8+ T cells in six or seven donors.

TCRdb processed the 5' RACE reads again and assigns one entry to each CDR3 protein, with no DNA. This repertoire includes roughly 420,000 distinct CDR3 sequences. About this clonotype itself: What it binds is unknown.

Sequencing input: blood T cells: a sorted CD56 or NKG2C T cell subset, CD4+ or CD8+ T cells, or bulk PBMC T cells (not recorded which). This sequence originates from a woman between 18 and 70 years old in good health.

The CDR3: CSAPRRGVDTEAFF. The J gene is TRBJ1-1, the V gene TRBV20-1; without DNA, the TCRdb call of TRBD1 cannot be checked. The CDR3 runs to 14 residues. Germline values: CDR1 DFQATT, CDR2 SNEGSKA (reference sequence).